These 18 T cell receptor beta chains came from one sample sequenced in a study of CD8 T cells in Susac syndrome. cDNA came from around 0.5 to 1 ug RNA primed by random hexamers. MiXCR, run by TCRdb on the immunoSEQ multiplex PCR reads, gives a single entry per CDR3 protein. The sample lists about 100,000 distinct CDR3 sequences; around 96% were seen once. Sequencing input: CD8+ T cells from PBMCs. The receptors here all came from a human donor with Susac syndrome.

DNA of the CDR3: TGTGCCAGCAGCGTAGAAGGCAGAGCCTACGAGCAGTACTTC. Its protein product is CASSVEGRAYEQYF. The chain joins TRBV9 to TRBJ2-7; D is undetermined. There are 14 residues in the CDR3. In germline, CDR1 is SGDLS, CDR2 YYNGEE. Trimming pared 0 bases from V and 2 bases from J, leaving 9 bases between.

The chain employs TRBV4-1 and TRBJ2-5, with a possible D match to TRBD1 (6 bases). This CDR3 region has 14 residues. Between the trimmed V and J ends, which lost 3 bases and 5 bases, there was a span of 13 bases. The V gene's germline CDR1 is MGHRA and CDR2 YSYEKL. CDR3 bases: TGCGCCAGCAGCCACAGAGGACAGTCGGAGACCCAGTACTTC. It specifies CASSHRGQSETQYF.

The gene calls are TRBV9 and TRBJ1-1, with D uncertain. Germline V gene lookup returns CDR1 SGDLS and CDR2 YYNGEE. CDR3 length: 13 residues. V lost 3 bases, J lost 6 bases, and 12 bases lay in between. The CDR3: CASSGRGNSEAFF. The CDR3 bases are TGTGCCAGCAGCGGACGTGGAAACTCTGAAGCTTTCTTT.

The chain links TRBV2 to TRBJ2-1; TRBD2 aligns across 9 bases. V shed 7 bases and J 7 bases; nucleotides not matched to a gene: 11. From germline, CDR1 is SNHLY and CDR2 FYNNEI. This CDR3 has 15 residues. This CDR3 reads CASTAGTSLRNEQFF. The CDR3 DNA reads as TGTGCCAGCACTGCCGGGACTAGCCTGAGGAATGAGCAGTTCTTC.

Here the CDR3 reads CSVGAQRGNTEAFF. CDR3 bases: TGCAGCGTGGGGGCCCAGAGGGGGAACACTGAAGCTTTCTTT. The chain uses TRBV29-1 and TRBJ1-1; tentatively, D is TRBD1 (6 bases). V lost 6 bases and J lost 1, with 15 bases in between. The length of the CDR3 is 14 residues. In germline, CDR1 is SQVTM, CDR2 ANQGSEA.

The chain combines TRBV29-1 with TRBJ2-1; a weak D match, TRBD2 (6 bases). The CDR3 consists of 17 residues. Trimming removed 0 bases from V and 8 bases from J, with 23 bases in between. Germline CDR1 SQVTM, CDR2 ANQGSEA. Here the CDR3 DNA reads TGCAGCGTTGAAGAGGGGGATCGGGAGCCTCCGGCGGATGAGCAGTTCTTC. Its protein product is CSVEEGDREPPADEQFF.

This clonotype was recorded only once. This sequence joins TRBV6-5 and TRBJ2-3; 7 positions agree with TRBD2. From germline, CDR1 is MNHEY and CDR2 SVGAGI. With V trimmed by 7 bases and J by 2 bases, 6 bases remained unmatched. The CDR3 runs 14 residues. The CDR3 here is CASTQAGPTDTQYF. Written as DNA, the CDR3 is TGTGCCAGCACCCAAGCGGGGCCCACAGATACGCAGTATTTT.

The table lists this clonotype with a count of one. The chain recombines TRBV29-1 with TRBJ2-1, with D perhaps given as TRBD1 or TRBD2 (5 bases each). Germline CDR1 SQVTM, CDR2 ANQGSEA. V was cut by 8 bases and J by 9 bases, with 23 bases left in between. CDR3 length: 14 amino acids. This chain's CDR3 is CSSERDARSGEQFF. CDR3 coding DNA: TGCAGCTCAGAACGGGACGCGCGATCCGGTGAGCAGTTCTTC.

The V and J genes are TRBV7-9 and TRBJ1-1; no clear D. This CDR3 has 15 amino acids. Trimming took 2 bases from V and 1 from J, leaving 11 bases between them. Germline loops: CDR1 SEHNR, CDR2 FQNEAQ (reference sequence). This CDR3 reads CASSLRDTANTEAFF. In DNA form, the CDR3 reads TGTGCCAGCAGCTTAAGAGACACAGCGAACACTGAAGCTTTCTTT.

This clonotype came up once. The genes are TRBV5-1 and TRBJ2-1, with 7 bases fitting TRBD2. The CDR3 covers 12 residues. V shed 4 bases, J shed 8 bases, and the junction held 3 bases outside the gene matches. CDR1 SGHRS and CDR2 YFSETQ come from the germline V gene. CDR3 residues: CASSRSGDEQFF. The CDR3 nucleotides read TGCGCCAGCAGCCGCAGCGGGGATGAGCAGTTCTTC.

The V and J genes are TRBV29-1 and TRBJ1-2; D may be TRBD1 (5 bases). CDR3 size: 13 residues. Trimming left V 3 bases short and J 2 bases short, with 10 bases between. Germline-derived CDR1 and CDR2 are SQVTM and ANQGSEA. This CDR3 is CSVEGTLNYGYTF. The CDR3 DNA follows: TGCAGCGTTGAGGGGACGCTCAACTATGGCTACACCTTC.

This chain links TRBV7-3 with TRBJ2-3; 7 nucleotides align to TRBD2. V shed 0 bases, J shed 1 base, and the junction held 7 bases outside the gene matches. Looked up from germline, CDR1 is SGHTA and CDR2 is FQGTGA. The CDR3 spans 17 residues. CDR3 coding DNA: TGTGCCAGCAGCTTAACGGGAGCGGGGAGTGGCACAGATACGCAGTATTTT. It specifies CASSLTGAGSGTDTQYF.

This chain links TRBV28 with TRBJ2-1; 8 nucleotides match TRBD1. J gave up 8 bases and V 6 bases, and 12 bases lay outside the gene matches. CDR3 length: 15 residues. Looked up from germline, CDR1 is MDHEN and CDR2 is SYDVKM. The CDR3 bases are TGTGCCAGCAGCCCAGGGGGCAGGAGGTCTTATGAGCAGTTCTTC. Its translation is CASSPGGRRSYEQFF.

The genes are TRBV5-6 and TRBJ1-1; perhaps TRBD1 as D (5 bases). CDR3 length: 12 amino acids. Trimming removed 4 bases from V and 8 bases from J, with 12 bases in between. Germline CDR1 is SGHDT and CDR2 is YYEEEE. Here the CDR3 DNA reads TGTGCCAGCAGCGGGGACGCAGGAGAAGCTTTCTTT. Translating it yields CASSGDAGEAFF.

The genes are TRBV5-1 and TRBJ1-1; 7 bases map to TRBD1. Germline V gene lookup returns CDR1 SGHRS and CDR2 YFSETQ. Trimming removed 6 bases from V and 5 bases from J; junction bases left unmatched: 16. This CDR3 spans 16 amino acids. The CDR3 DNA follows: TGCGCCAGCACCCCCCAAACCACAGGGGAAGGGACTGAAGCTTTCTTT. It codes for CASTPQTTGEGTEAFF.

The chain employs TRBV6-6 and TRBJ2-6; D ambiguous. Trimming left V 6 bases short and J 0 bases short, with 9 bases between. Per the germline V gene, CDR1 is MNHNY and CDR2 is SVGAGI (reference sequence). There are 15 residues in the CDR3. CDR3 in amino acids: CASSNQLSGANVLTF. CDR3 nucleotide sequence: TGTGCCAGCAGCAATCAGCTCTCTGGGGCCAACGTCCTGACTTTC.

This clonotype was picked up one time. V is TRBV9 and J is TRBJ2-5; 7 bases align to TRBD2. Germline V gives CDR1 SGDLS, CDR2 YYNGEE. The CDR3 runs to 15 residues. Unmatched junction bases numbered 8, after V lost 1 base and J lost 5 bases. The CDR3 DNA is TGTGCCAGCAGCGTATCAGGCCGGGGGGTTGAGACCCAGTACTTC. It encodes CASSVSGRGVETQYF.

This rearrangement joins TRBV3-1 to TRBJ1-6; TRBD1 matches 7 bases. V was clipped by 5 bases and J by 5 bases; unmatched bases: 6. Germline CDR1 is LGHDT and CDR2 is YNNKEL (reference sequence). The CDR3 has 15 residues. This CDR3 reads CASSKSGTDNSPLHF. The CDR3 DNA is TGTGCCAGCAGCAAATCCGGGACAGATAATTCACCCCTCCACTTT.